The 20 T cell receptor beta chains in this list originate from one sample, sequenced in a study of siplizumab effects on memory and regulatory T cells. Here immunoSEQ multiplex PCR was the method, and the copy in TCRdb shows in-frame clones only, minus some. The table records more than 85,000 clones, roughly nine tenths of them present only once. Material: Tregs sorted from blood. The receptors derive from a human donor in good health.

The chain uses TRBV6-4 and TRBJ2-5; D assignment may be TRBD1 or TRBD2 (6 bases each). The CDR3 loop spans 14 amino acids. V lost 6 bases and J lost 5, with 16 bases in between. Germline-derived CDR1 and CDR2 are MRHNA and SNTAGT. CDR3 loop: CASREGVLMETQYF. DNA for the CDR3: TGTGCCAGCAGGGAGGGGGTTTTGATGGAGACCCAGTACTTC.

This clone has just a few counts. This sequence joins TRBV2 and TRBJ2-4, with D possibly matching TRBD1 (6 bases). V was pared by 6 bases and J by 7 bases, with 16 bases between. Germline V gives CDR1 SNHLY, CDR2 FYNNEI. The CDR3 is made up of 14 amino acids. In DNA form, the CDR3 reads TGTGCCAGCAGAATACAGGGTTGGGAGAACATTCAGTACTTC. It is translated as CASRIQGWENIQYF.

The chain recombines TRBV15 with TRBJ2-7; no definite D call. V was clipped by 0 bases and J by 5 bases, with 5 bases between them. The CDR3 is 12 amino acids. Per the germline V gene, CDR1 is LNHNV and CDR2 is YYDKDF (reference sequence). This CDR3 reads CATSRDRDEQYF. Here the CDR3 DNA reads TGTGCCACCAGCAGAGATCGAGACGAGCAGTACTTC. The full variable domain, in which reference TRBV15 and TRBJ2-7 provide the parts outside the CDR3, is DAMVIQNPRYQVTQFGKPVTLSCSQTLNHNVMYWYQQKSSQAPKLLFHYYDKDFNNEADTPDNFQSRRPNTSFCFLDIRSPGLGDTAMYLCATSRDRDEQYFGPGTRLTVT.

To note about this clone: The same CDR3 also results from other DNA sequences found in this sample. V usage is TRBV5-1 and J usage is TRBJ2-7; the D gene is possibly TRBD1 (5 bases). Trimming cost V 3 bases and J 4 bases, with 8 bases left between them. There are 12 residues in the CDR3. Looked up from germline, CDR1 is SGHRS and CDR2 is YFSETQ. CDR3 in amino acids: CASSSQGYEQYF. CDR3 sequence (DNA): TGCGCCAGCAGCTCCCAGGGATACGAGCAGTACTTC. Supplemented by reference TRBV5-1 and TRBJ2-7, the full variable domain reads KAGVTQTPRYLIKTRGQQVTLSCSPISGHRSVSWYQQTPGQGLQFLFEYFSETQRNKGNFPGRFSGRQFSNSRSEMNVSTLELGDSALYLCASSSQGYEQYFGPGTRLTVT.

The rearrangement uses TRBV11-3 and TRBJ2-6; D not certain. This CDR3 is 14 amino acids long. V was pared by 0 bases and J by 0 bases, with 0 bases between. The V gene's germline CDR1 is SGHNT and CDR2 YENEEA. For the CDR3, the DNA is TGTGCCAGCAGCTTAGACTCTGGGGCCAACGTCCTGACTTTC. This sequence encodes CASSLDSGANVLTF. The whole variable domain, filled in from reference TRBV11-3 and TRBJ2-6, reads EAGVVQSPRYKIIEKKQPVAFWCNPISGHNTLYWYLQNLGQGPELLIRYENEEAVDDSQLPKDRFSAERLKGVDSTLKIQPAELGDSAVYLCASSLDSGANVLTFGAGSRLTVL.

The chain is built from TRBV7-2 and TRBJ2-7, with D perhaps given as TRBD1 or TRBD2 (5 bases each). Germline V gene sequence: CDR1 SGHTA, CDR2 FQGNSA. The CDR3 length is 15 residues. Trimming shortened V by 5 bases and J by 5 bases, and 19 bases separated the two germline ends. The CDR3, as DNA: TGTGCCAGCAGCCGCACCGGGACGCGCACCGACGAGCAGTACTTC. It is translated as CASSRTGTRTDEQYF. The variable domain in full, completed from reference TRBV7-2 and TRBJ2-7, reads GAGVSQSPSNKVTEKGKDVELRCDPISGHTALYWYRQSLGQGLEFLIYFQGNSAPDKSGLPSDRFSAERTGGSVSTLTIQRTQQEDSAVYLCASSRTGTRTDEQYFGPGTRLTVT.

The gene calls are TRBV7-8 and TRBJ1-4; possibly TRBD1 for D (6 bases). CDR3 length: 14 residues. Per the germline V gene, CDR1 is SGHVS and CDR2 is FQNEAQ. V was clipped by 4 bases and J by 8 bases, with 14 bases between them. Here the CDR3 reads CASSSVGGREKLFF. CDR3 nucleotide sequence: TGTGCCAGCAGCTCGGTGGGGGGGCGGGAAAAACTGTTTTTT.

J is TRBJ1-2 and V is TRBV7-2; D call uncertain. From germline, CDR1 is SGHTA and CDR2 FQGNSA. Trimming shortened V by 5 bases and J by 2 bases, and 12 bases separated the two germline ends. This CDR3 spans 14 amino acids. The CDR3 loop reads CASSLIIENYGYTF. CDR3 sequence (DNA): TGTGCCAGCAGCCTCATTATTGAAAACTATGGCTACACCTTC.

The V and J genes are TRBV5-6 and TRBJ1-2; D might be TRBD1 (5 bases). CDR1 and CDR2 (germline): SGHDT, YYEEEE. V lost 2 bases and J lost 4, with 12 bases in between. The CDR3 extends over 14 amino acids. The CDR3 coding sequence is TGTGCCAGCAGCTTTAGGCAGGGTCTCTATGGCTACACCTTC. Translation gives CASSFRQGLYGYTF.

The V gene is TRBV5-1, the J gene TRBJ1-1, with D maybe TRBD1 (6 bases). The germline V gene has CDR1 SGHRS and CDR2 YFSETQ. The germline V and J ends were trimmed by 6 bases and 1 base, with 16 bases remaining between them. This CDR3 contains 15 residues. The CDR3 DNA is TGCGCCAGCAAAGACACGCCGACAGGGAACACTGAAGCTTTCTTT. The encoded protein is CASKDTPTGNTEAFF. The entire variable domain, with the rest obtained from reference TRBV5-1 and TRBJ1-1, is as follows: KAGVTQTPRYLIKTRGQQVTLSCSPISGHRSVSWYQQTPGQGLQFLFEYFSETQRNKGNFPGRFSGRQFSNSRSEMNVSTLELGDSALYLCASKDTPTGNTEAFFGQGTRLTVV.

Regarding this clone: The junction differs from germline at one of its ends, possibly a read error. The chain recombines TRBV28 with TRBJ2-6; D is uncertain. The CDR3 is 15 residues long. Germline CDR1 and CDR2: MDHEN and SYDVKM. This CDR3 is CASSFQSSGVNVLTF. As DNA, the CDR3 is TGTGCCAGCAGTTTTCAGAGCTCTGGGGTCAACGTCCTGACTTTC.

The V call is TRBV7-2, the J call TRBJ2-7; 7 bases align to TRBD1. V lost 3 bases to trimming and J lost 2 bases; unmatched junction nucleotides: 1. Germline V lookup: CDR1 SGHTA, CDR2 FQGNSA. This CDR3 contains 13 residues. The CDR3 reads CASSLDRTYEQYF. The CDR3 DNA follows: TGTGCCAGCAGCTTGGACAGGACCTACGAGCAGTACTTC.

The V gene is TRBV5-6, the J gene TRBJ1-6, with TRBD1 identical over 7 bases. Germline V gene lookup returns CDR1 SGHDT and CDR2 YYEEEE. V was pared by 4 bases and J by 7 bases, with 5 bases of the junction left unmatched. The CDR3 covers 14 residues. As DNA, the CDR3 is TGTGCCAGCAGCGTGGGACAGTTGAATTCACCCCTCCACTTT. Amino acid sequence: CASSVGQLNSPLHF.

The rearrangement links TRBV28 to TRBJ1-5; D uncertain. This CDR3 has 15 amino acids. The germline V gene has CDR1 MDHEN and CDR2 SYDVKM. The V end was cut by 4 bases, the J end by 0 bases, with 10 bases between. The CDR3 loop is CASSWAGISNQPQHF. Here the CDR3 DNA reads TGTGCCAGCAGTTGGGCGGGGATTAGCAATCAGCCCCAGCATTTT.

This clone was counted only a few times. Other nucleotide sequences in the sample specify the same CDR3. This chain links TRBV25-1 with TRBJ1-5; D unclear. Trimming cost V 3 bases and J 2 bases, with 5 bases left between them. The CDR3 has 13 residues. CDR1 and CDR2 from the germline V gene are MGHDK and SYGVNS. The CDR3 nucleotides read TGTGCCAGCAGTGAGTGGGGCAATCAGCCCCAGCATTTT. This encodes CASSEWGNQPQHF. The full variable domain, in which reference TRBV25-1 and TRBJ1-5 provide the parts outside the CDR3, is EADIYQTPRYLVIGTGKKITLECSQTMGHDKMYWYQQDPGMELHLIHYSYGVNSTEKGDLSSESTVSRIRTEHFPLTLESARPSHTSQYLCASSEWGNQPQHFGDGTRLSIL.

J is TRBJ2-7 and V is TRBV19; D perhaps matches TRBD2 (5 bases). The germline V and J ends were trimmed by 4 bases and 7 bases, with 14 bases remaining between them. The V gene's germline CDR1 is LNHDA and CDR2 SQIVND (reference sequence). This CDR3 has 13 amino acids. CDR3 DNA: TGTGCCAGTAGTAATCGGGGTCTAGAAGAGCAGTACTTC. Translation gives CASSNRGLEEQYF.

This rearrangement joins TRBV5-1 to TRBJ1-2, with D tentatively TRBD1 (6 bases). CDR3 length equals 15 residues. CDR1 SGHRS and CDR2 YFSETQ come from the germline V gene. Trimming took off 4 bases at V and 2 bases at J, with 15 bases between the two ends. The CDR3 is CASSEMTGGNYGYTF. The CDR3 nucleotides read TGCGCCAGCAGCGAGATGACAGGAGGAAACTATGGCTACACCTTC.

As concerns this clone: The same CDR3 arises from other DNA sequences in this sample as well. The chain uses TRBV30 and TRBJ2-4; D might be TRBD1 (6 bases). The CDR3 contains 12 residues. CDR1 is GTSNPN and CDR2 is SVGIG in the germline V gene (reference sequence). V was cut by 7 bases and J by 7 bases, with 14 bases left in between. The CDR3 coding sequence is TGTGCCTCACACAGGGTTGGTAACATTCAGTACTTC. This codes for CASHRVGNIQYF.

The rearrangement joins TRBV27 to TRBJ1-3; perhaps TRBD1 as D (5 bases). The germline V gene has CDR1 MNHEY and CDR2 SMNVEV (reference sequence). The V end lost 4 bases, the J end lost 4 bases, and 14 bases lay between the germline ends. This CDR3 region has 15 residues. The CDR3 protein is CASSSQGLGGNTIYF. The CDR3 bases are TGTGCCAGCAGTTCCCAGGGATTAGGCGGAAACACCATATATTTT.

The chain recombines TRBV4-2 with TRBJ2-2; 10 bases agree with TRBD2. Per the germline V gene, CDR1 is LGHNA and CDR2 is YNFKEQ. J was trimmed by 0 bases and V by 0 bases; bases with no gene match: 1. This CDR3 has 17 amino acids. The CDR3 nucleotides are TGTGCCAGCAGCCAAGAACTAGCGGGGTCGAACACCGGGGAGCTGTTTTTT. Residues: CASSQELAGSNTGELFF.